These 27 T cell receptor beta chains came from one sample sequenced in a study of cytomegalovirus exposure and HLA in healthy donors. The PCR used 60 Vbeta and 13 Jbeta primers. The table came from immunoSEQ multiplex PCR; TCRdb's copy has only in-frame clones and leaves some out. The data contain about 160,000 clones, around 82% of them singletons. The sequencing input was PBMCs. The receptor source for this set is a man between 25 and 39 years old in good health and CMV-seronegative.

This clone was seen only once. V usage is TRBV14 and J usage is TRBJ2-3, with 9 positions matching TRBD2. The CDR3 is made up of 15 amino acids. Germline assignment: CDR1 SGHDN and CDR2 FVKESK. With V trimmed by 6 bases and J by 1 base, 5 bases remained unmatched. This chain's CDR3 is CASSRRTSGTDTQYF. Here the CDR3 DNA reads TGTGCCAGCAGTCGGCGGACTAGCGGCACAGATACGCAGTATTTT.

V and J are TRBV4-3 and TRBJ1-2; D not resolved. The CDR3 extends over 15 amino acids. Trimming left V 0 bases short and J 1 base short, with 9 bases between. Germline V lookup: CDR1 LGHNA, CDR2 YSLEER. CDR3 DNA: TGCGCCAGCAGCCAAGAAGAACAGCTTAACTATGGCTACACCTTC. Translating gives CASSQEEQLNYGYTF.

The V and J genes are TRBV6-1 and TRBJ2-1, with 14 bases fitting TRBD2. With V trimmed by 4 bases and J by 9 bases, 5 bases remained unmatched. This CDR3 region has 15 residues. Germline CDR1 and CDR2: MNHNS and SASEGT. CDR3 DNA: TGTGCCAGCAGTGGACTAGCGGGAGGGCTCGGTGAGCAGTTCTTC. Protein product: CASSGLAGGLGEQFF.

The V and J genes are TRBV30 and TRBJ1-2; 10 positions agree with TRBD1. Germline lookup yields CDR1 GTSNPN and CDR2 SVGIG (reference sequence). This CDR3 has 17 amino acids. V dropped 0 bases and J dropped 9; count of bases not matched to a gene: 16. The CDR3, as DNA: TGTGCCTGGAGTGTACTACAACGAGGACAGGGGGATTATAGCTACACCTTC. Protein sequence: CAWSVLQRGQGDYSYTF.

The rearrangement links TRBV5-1 to TRBJ2-7, with unresolved D. Germline CDR1 and CDR2: SGHRS and YFSETQ. V was clipped by 0 bases and J by 2 bases, with 9 bases between them. This CDR3 is 14 amino acids long. The CDR3 nucleotides read TGCGCCAGCAGCTTGGTTGCAGCGACCTACGAGCAGTACTTC. Its translation is CASSLVAATYEQYF.

This sequence joins TRBV29-1 and TRBJ2-1; 7 bases fit TRBD2. The junction had 5 bases not matched to a gene; V was cut back by 0 bases and J by 12 bases. Germline V gene lookup returns CDR1 SQVTM and CDR2 ANQGSEA. The CDR3 runs to 12 residues. CDR3 DNA sequence: TGCAGCGTTGAAGATCTAGGGGAGGGGCAGTTCTTC. Encoded protein: CSVEDLGEGQFF.

V and J are TRBV7-8 and TRBJ1-4, with a possible D match to TRBD1 (6 bases). Trimming removed 2 bases at V and 8 bases at J, with 18 bases between. Per the germline V gene, CDR1 is SGHVS and CDR2 is FQNEAQ. This CDR3 has 16 residues. CDR3 protein: CASSLSSPGAFEKLFF. The CDR3 DNA sequence: TGTGCCAGCAGCTTAAGTTCTCCAGGGGCCTTCGAAAAACTGTTTTTT.

The chain couples TRBV9 to TRBJ2-5; tentative D call: TRBD2 (6 bases). This CDR3 comprises 16 residues. Germline CDR1 reads SGDLS; CDR2 reads YYNGEE. Trimming removed 0 bases at V and 1 base at J, with 13 bases between. CDR3 in DNA: TGTGCCAGCAGCGTAGGGGGGGTTGGGTCCCAAGAGACCCAGTACTTC. This sequence encodes CASSVGGVGSQETQYF. Combining the CDR3 with reference TRBV9 and TRBJ2-5 gives the whole variable domain DSGVTQTPKHLITATGQRVTLRCSPRSGDLSVYWYQQSLDQGLQFLIQYYNGEERAKGNILERFSAQQFPDLHSELNLSSLELGDSALYFCASSVGGVGSQETQYFGPGTRLLVL.

In regard to this clone: Other DNA sequences of this sample code for an identical CDR3. The gene calls are TRBV27 and TRBJ1-6; perhaps TRBD1 as D (6 bases). This CDR3 contains 13 residues. The germline V gene encodes CDR1 MNHEY and CDR2 SMNVEV (reference sequence). V lost 4 bases and J lost 9, with 10 bases in between. As DNA, the CDR3 is TGTGCCAGCAGTTCCACAGGGATTTCACCCCTCCACTTT. This translates into CASSSTGISPLHF.

This chain joins TRBV2 and TRBJ1-2; 7 nucleotides match TRBD1. Germline V lookup: CDR1 SNHLY, CDR2 FYNNEI. The V gene end was trimmed by 4 bases and the J gene end by 4 bases; junction bases not matched to a gene: 3. This CDR3 spans 13 amino acids. The CDR3 sequence: CASSVRDSYGYTF. The CDR3 DNA is TGTGCCAGCAGTGTCCGGGACAGCTATGGCTACACCTTC.

The CDR3 reads CASSPHRDRSTGELFF. The CDR3 DNA reads as TGCGCCAGCAGCCCCCACCGCGACAGAAGCACCGGGGAGCTGTTTTTT. The rearrangement joins TRBV5-1 to TRBJ2-2, with D perhaps TRBD1 (5 bases). This CDR3 is 16 amino acids long. Germline-derived CDR1 and CDR2 are SGHRS and YFSETQ. The V and J ends lost 4 bases and 4 bases respectively, with 17 bases between them.

A few counts support this clone. The chain recombines TRBV30 with TRBJ2-7, with D possibly being TRBD2 (6 bases). Trimming left V 7 bases short and J 2 bases short, with 15 bases between. This CDR3 region has 13 residues. Germline V gives CDR1 GTSNPN, CDR2 SVGIG (reference sequence). CDR3 nucleotides: TGTGCCTATCGGGAGCTCGGGGCCTACGAGCAGTACTTC. Amino acids: CAYRELGAYEQYF.

The chain has TRBV5-1 and TRBJ2-2; D ambiguous. This CDR3 contains 14 residues. V was trimmed by 0 bases and J by 4 bases, leaving 7 bases between them. Germline V gene data show CDR1 as SGHRS and CDR2 as YFSETQ. The CDR3 DNA sequence: TGCGCCAGCAGCTTGGGACTCGTCACCGGGGAGCTGTTTTTT. Protein product: CASSLGLVTGELFF.

This clone has a handful of counts. V is TRBV27 and J is TRBJ2-1, with TRBD1 matching 7 bases. With V trimmed by 3 bases and J by 3 bases, 14 bases remained unmatched. Germline CDR1 MNHEY, CDR2 SMNVEV (reference sequence). The length of the CDR3 is 18 residues. In DNA, the CDR3 is TGTGCCAGCAGTTTCCTGGTTATCCGGGACAGAAGCTACAATGAGCAGTTCTTC. Its translation: CASSFLVIRDRSYNEQFF.

The rearrangement links TRBV2 to TRBJ1-6, with TRBD1 identical over 7 bases. CDR3 length equals 15 residues. CDR1 and CDR2 from the germline V gene are SNHLY and FYNNEI. Trimming cost V 7 bases and J 7 bases; bases outside gene matches: 10. This chain's CDR3 is CASMGTAWMNSPLHF. The DNA of the CDR3 is TGTGCCAGCATGGGGACAGCTTGGATGAATTCACCCCTCCACTTT.

This chain links TRBV2 with TRBJ2-5; possibly TRBD1 for D (6 bases). CDR3 length: 20 amino acids. Germline CDR1 is SNHLY and CDR2 is FYNNEI. Trimming pared 5 bases from V and 5 bases from J, leaving 33 bases between. The DNA of the CDR3 is TGTGCCAGCAGTCCACCTCCCGGGACACAACCACCACTCCTTGGGGAGACCCAGTACTTC. This codes for CASSPPPGTQPPLLGETQYF.

V usage is TRBV5-4 and J usage is TRBJ2-5, with 7 bases identical to TRBD1. V lost 5 bases and J lost 2; bases outside the gene matches: 12. The CDR3 length is 16 residues. Germline loops: CDR1 SGHNT, CDR2 YYREEE (reference sequence). The chain's CDR3 is CASRPGQPIQQETQYF. In DNA form, the CDR3 reads TGTGCCAGCAGGCCGGGACAGCCGATACAACAAGAGACCCAGTACTTC. Based on the CDR3 plus reference TRBV5-4 and TRBJ2-5, the full variable domain is ETGVTQSPTHLIKTRGQQVTLRCSSQSGHNTVSWYQQALGQGPQFIFQYYREEENGRGNFPPRFSGLQFPNYSSELNVNALELDDSALYLCASRPGQPIQQETQYFGPGTRLLVL.

The chain joins TRBV5-1 to TRBJ2-1, with TRBD2 matching 9 bases. CDR1 and CDR2 from the germline V gene are SGHRS and YFSETQ. This CDR3 is built from 15 residues. The ends lost 4 bases at V and 8 bases at J; junction bases unmatched: 10. The CDR3 reads CASSLGIAGVDEQFF. The CDR3 DNA reads TGCGCCAGCAGCCTCGGGATAGCGGGAGTGGATGAGCAGTTCTTC.

This clone was seen a single time. For the CDR3, the DNA is TGTGCCAGCAGCCCCGGCCTAGGAGTAAGGGGGACCCAGTACTTC. This translates into CASSPGLGVRGTQYF. This chain uses TRBV11-2 with TRBJ2-5; D is perhaps TRBD1 (5 bases). V lost 5 bases and J 7 bases, leaving 20 bases between the germline ends. The CDR3 loop spans 15 amino acids. The germline gives CDR1 SGHAT, CDR2 FQNNGV.

This clone was counted a few times. V gene TRBV30 combines with J gene TRBJ2-5, with a weak D call TRBD1 (6 bases). Looked up from germline, CDR1 is GTSNPN and CDR2 is SVGIG (reference sequence). Trimming cost V 0 bases and J 7 bases, with 9 bases left between them. CDR3 length: 12 amino acids. The CDR3 nucleotides are TGTGCCTGGAGTGTACAGGGTTGGACCCAGTACTTC. Amino acids: CAWSVQGWTQYF. Variable domain in full (rest from reference TRBV30 and TRBJ2-5): SQTIHQWPATLVQPVGSPLSLECTVEGTSNPNLYWYRQAAGRGLQLLFYSVGIGQISSEVPQNLSASRPQDRQFILSSKKLLLSDSGFYLCAWSVQGWTQYFGPGTRLLVL.

The chain uses TRBV18 and TRBJ2-2; D unclear. Trimming removed 3 bases from V and 1 base from J, with 6 bases in between. The CDR3 extends over 14 amino acids. From germline, CDR1 is KGHSH and CDR2 LQKENI. The CDR3 region is CASSPPRNTGELFF. The CDR3, as DNA: TGTGCCAGCTCACCCCCGAGGAACACCGGGGAGCTGTTTTTT. Full variable domain (rest looked up from reference TRBV18 and TRBJ2-2): NAGVMQNPRHLVRRRGQEARLRCSPMKGHSHVYWYRQLPEEGLKFMVYLQKENIIDESGMPKERFSAEFPKEGPSILRIQQVVRGDSAAYFCASSPPRNTGELFFGEGSRLTVL.

The chain combines TRBV30 with TRBJ2-2, with D uncertain. This CDR3 is 14 amino acids long. V was trimmed by 0 bases and J by 2 bases, leaving 7 bases between them. Germline V lookup: CDR1 GTSNPN, CDR2 SVGIG (reference sequence). The CDR3 loop is CAWSVVANTGELFF. As DNA, the CDR3 is TGTGCCTGGAGTGTAGTGGCTAACACCGGGGAGCTGTTTTTT.

V gene TRBV5-1 combines with J gene TRBJ1-3; D is perhaps TRBD1 (5 bases). The length of the CDR3 is 16 residues. Germline values: CDR1 SGHRS, CDR2 YFSETQ. The V end was cut by 0 bases, the J end by 1 base, with 11 bases between. The chain's CDR3 is CASSLAPRGSGNTIYF. The CDR3, as DNA: TGCGCCAGCAGCTTGGCCCCAAGGGGTTCTGGAAACACCATATATTTT.

The rearrangement uses TRBV29-1 and TRBJ1-2, with D tentatively TRBD1 (5 bases). The germline gives CDR1 SQVTM, CDR2 ANQGSEA. Trimming cost V 1 base and J 7 bases, with 16 bases left between them. The CDR3 has 14 amino acids. The CDR3 DNA reads as TGCAGCGTTGAAGGACCGCAGGGTTTCGGTGGCTACACCTTC. It specifies CSVEGPQGFGGYTF.

This chain joins TRBV30 and TRBJ1-3; 7 positions match TRBD1. This CDR3 has 14 amino acids. Trimming removed 8 bases from V and 1 base from J; junction bases left unmatched: 8. CDR1 and CDR2 (germline): GTSNPN, SVGIG (reference sequence). The CDR3 nucleotides are TGTGCCGGGAACCTACAGGGGTCTGGAAACACCATATATTTT. This codes for CAGNLQGSGNTIYF.

This clone was observed a few times. The chain has TRBV5-4 and TRBJ2-7; a possible D gene is TRBD2 (6 bases). The CDR3 loop spans 15 amino acids. V lost 0 bases and J lost 2, with 12 bases in between. The germline V gene has CDR1 SGHNT and CDR2 YYREEE (reference sequence). This chain's CDR3 is CASSLGAGAPYEQYF. The CDR3 nucleotides read TGTGCCAGCAGCTTGGGAGCGGGTGCGCCCTACGAGCAGTACTTC.

V gene TRBV5-1 combines with J gene TRBJ2-1, with TRBD2 matching 9 bases. The CDR3 consists of 14 residues. Germline V gene sequence: CDR1 SGHRS, CDR2 YFSETQ. The V and J ends lost 4 bases and 8 bases, in that order; junction bases with no gene match: 7. CDR3 in DNA: TGCGCCAGCAGCCCGGGGACTAGCCAACATGAGCAGTTCTTC. Amino acids: CASSPGTSQHEQFF.